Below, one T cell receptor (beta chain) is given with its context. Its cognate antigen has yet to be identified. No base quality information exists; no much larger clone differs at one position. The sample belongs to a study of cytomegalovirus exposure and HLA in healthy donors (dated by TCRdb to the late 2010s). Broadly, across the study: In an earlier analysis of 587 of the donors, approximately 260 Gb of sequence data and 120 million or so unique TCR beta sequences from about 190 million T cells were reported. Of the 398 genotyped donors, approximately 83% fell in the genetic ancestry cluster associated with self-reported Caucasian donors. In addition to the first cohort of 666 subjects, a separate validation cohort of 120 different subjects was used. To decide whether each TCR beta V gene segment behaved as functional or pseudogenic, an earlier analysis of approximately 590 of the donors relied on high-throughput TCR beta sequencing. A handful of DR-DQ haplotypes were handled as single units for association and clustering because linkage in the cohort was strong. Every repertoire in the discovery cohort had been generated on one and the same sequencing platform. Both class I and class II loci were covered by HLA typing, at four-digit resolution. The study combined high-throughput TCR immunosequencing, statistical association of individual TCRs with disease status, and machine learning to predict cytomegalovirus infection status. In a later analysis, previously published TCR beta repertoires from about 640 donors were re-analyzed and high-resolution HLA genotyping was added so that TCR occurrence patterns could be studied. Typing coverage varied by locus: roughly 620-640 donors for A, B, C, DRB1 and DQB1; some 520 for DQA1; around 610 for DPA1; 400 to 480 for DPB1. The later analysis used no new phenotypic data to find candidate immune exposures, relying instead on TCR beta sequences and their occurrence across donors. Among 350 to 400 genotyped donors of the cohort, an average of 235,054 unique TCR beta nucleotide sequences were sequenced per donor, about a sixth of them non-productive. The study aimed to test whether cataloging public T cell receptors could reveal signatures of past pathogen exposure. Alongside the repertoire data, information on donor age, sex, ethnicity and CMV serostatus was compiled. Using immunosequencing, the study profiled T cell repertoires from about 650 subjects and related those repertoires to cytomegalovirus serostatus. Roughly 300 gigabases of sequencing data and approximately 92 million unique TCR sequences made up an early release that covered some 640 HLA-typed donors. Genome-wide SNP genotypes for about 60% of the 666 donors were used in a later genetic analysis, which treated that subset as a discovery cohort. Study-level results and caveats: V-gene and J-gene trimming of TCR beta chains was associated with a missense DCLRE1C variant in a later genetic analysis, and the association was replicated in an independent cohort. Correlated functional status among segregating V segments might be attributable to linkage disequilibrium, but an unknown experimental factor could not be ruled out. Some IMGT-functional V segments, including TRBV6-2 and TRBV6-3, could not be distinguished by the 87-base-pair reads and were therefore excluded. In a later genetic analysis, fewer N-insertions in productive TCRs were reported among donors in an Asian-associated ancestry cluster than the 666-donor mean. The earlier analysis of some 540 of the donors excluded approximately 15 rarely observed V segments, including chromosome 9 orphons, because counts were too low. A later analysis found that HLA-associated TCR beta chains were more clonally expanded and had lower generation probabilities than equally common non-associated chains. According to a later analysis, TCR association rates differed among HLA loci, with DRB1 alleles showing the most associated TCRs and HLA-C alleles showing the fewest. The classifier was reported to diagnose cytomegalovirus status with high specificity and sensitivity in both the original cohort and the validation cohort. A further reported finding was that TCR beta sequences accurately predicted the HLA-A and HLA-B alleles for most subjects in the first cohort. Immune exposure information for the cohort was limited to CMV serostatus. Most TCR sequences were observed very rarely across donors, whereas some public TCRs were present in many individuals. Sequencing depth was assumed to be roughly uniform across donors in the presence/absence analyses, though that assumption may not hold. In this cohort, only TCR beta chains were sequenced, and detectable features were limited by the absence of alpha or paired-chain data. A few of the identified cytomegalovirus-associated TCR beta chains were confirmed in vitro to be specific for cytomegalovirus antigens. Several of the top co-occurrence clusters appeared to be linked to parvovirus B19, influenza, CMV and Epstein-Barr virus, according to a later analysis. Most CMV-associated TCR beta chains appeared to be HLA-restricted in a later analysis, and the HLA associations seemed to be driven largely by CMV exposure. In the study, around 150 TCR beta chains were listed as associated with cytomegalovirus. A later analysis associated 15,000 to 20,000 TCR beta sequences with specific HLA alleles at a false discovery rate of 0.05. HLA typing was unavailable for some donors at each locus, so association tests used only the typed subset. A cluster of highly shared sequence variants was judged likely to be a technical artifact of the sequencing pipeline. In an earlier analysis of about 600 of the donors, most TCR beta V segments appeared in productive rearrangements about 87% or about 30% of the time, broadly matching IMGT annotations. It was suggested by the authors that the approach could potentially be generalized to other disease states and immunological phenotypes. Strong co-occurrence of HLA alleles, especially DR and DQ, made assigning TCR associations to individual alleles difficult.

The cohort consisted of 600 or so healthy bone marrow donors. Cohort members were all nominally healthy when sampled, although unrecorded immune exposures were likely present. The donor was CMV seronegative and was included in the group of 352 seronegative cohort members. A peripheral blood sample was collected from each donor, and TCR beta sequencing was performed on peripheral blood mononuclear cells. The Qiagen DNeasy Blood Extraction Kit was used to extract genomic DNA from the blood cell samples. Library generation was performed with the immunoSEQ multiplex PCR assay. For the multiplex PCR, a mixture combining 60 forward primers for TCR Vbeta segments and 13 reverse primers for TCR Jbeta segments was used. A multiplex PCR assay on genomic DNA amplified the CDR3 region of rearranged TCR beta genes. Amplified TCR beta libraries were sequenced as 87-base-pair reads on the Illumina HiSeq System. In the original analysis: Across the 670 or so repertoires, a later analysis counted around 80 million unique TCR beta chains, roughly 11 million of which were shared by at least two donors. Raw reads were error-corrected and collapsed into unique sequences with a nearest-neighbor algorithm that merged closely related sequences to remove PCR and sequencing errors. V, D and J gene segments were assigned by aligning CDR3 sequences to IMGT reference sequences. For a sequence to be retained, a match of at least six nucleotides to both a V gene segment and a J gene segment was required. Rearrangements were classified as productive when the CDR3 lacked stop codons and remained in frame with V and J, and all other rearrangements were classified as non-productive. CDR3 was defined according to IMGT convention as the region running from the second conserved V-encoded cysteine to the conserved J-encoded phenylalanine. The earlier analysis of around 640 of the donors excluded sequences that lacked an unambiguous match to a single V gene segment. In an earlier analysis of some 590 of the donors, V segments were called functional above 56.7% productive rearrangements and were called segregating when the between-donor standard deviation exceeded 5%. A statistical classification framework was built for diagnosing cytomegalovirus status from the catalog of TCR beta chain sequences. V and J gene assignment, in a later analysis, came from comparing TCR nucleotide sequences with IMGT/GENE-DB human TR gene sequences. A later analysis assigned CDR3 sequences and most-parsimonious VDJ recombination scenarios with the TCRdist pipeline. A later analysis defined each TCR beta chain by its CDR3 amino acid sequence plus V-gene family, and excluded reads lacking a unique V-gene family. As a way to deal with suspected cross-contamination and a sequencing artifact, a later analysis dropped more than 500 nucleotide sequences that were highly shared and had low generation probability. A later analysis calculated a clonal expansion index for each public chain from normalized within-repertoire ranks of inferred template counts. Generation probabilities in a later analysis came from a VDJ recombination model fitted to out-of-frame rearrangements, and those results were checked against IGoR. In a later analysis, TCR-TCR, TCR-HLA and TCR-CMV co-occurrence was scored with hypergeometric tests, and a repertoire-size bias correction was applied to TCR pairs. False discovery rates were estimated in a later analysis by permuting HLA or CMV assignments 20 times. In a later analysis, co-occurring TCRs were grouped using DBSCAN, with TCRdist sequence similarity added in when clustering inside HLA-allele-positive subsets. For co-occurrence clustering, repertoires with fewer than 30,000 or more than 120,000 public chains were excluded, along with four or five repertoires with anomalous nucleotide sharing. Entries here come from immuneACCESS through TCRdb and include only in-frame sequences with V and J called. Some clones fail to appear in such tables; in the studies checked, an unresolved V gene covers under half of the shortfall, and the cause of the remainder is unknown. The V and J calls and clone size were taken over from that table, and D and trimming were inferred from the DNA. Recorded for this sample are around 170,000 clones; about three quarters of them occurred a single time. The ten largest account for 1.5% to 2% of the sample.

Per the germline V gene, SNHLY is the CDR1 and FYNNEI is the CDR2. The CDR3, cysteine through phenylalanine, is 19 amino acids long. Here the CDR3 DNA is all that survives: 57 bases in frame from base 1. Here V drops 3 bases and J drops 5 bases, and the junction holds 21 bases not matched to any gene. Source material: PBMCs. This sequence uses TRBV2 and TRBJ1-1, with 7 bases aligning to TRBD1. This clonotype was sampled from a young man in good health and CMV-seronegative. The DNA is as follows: TGTGCCAGCAGTGACCCCCAGACCGTTTTTACAGGGGCGTCGACTGAAGCTTTCTTT. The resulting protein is CASSDPQTVFTGASTEAFF.